A selection of T cell receptor beta chains follows, all from one sample in a study of shared clonotypes between healthy human individuals. Generated by immunoSEQ multiplex PCR, the TCRdb table keeps only in-frame clones and is missing some. The sample has some 2,500,000 clones; approximately 90% are singletons. Sequencing input: naive CD4+ T cells from PBMCs. These receptors were obtained from a man younger than 35 in good health. Some clones in this sample may be carry-over from other donors' samples. The CDR3 runs from the conserved cysteine through the conserved F or W. A D gene is named only where the DNA matches it firmly. A row's size may be missing; if present it is once, few, many or a size class.

v_call,cdr3_length,clone_size,j_call,d_call,cdr3_aa,cdr3_nt
TRBV6-5,16,.,TRBJ2-7,.,CASSSLAIGEAYEQYF,TGTGCCAGCAGTTCCCTAGCGATAGGAGAGGCCTACGAGCAGTACTTC
TRBV11-2,16,.,TRBJ2-7,.,CASSLVERARVAEQYF,TGTGCCAGCAGCTTAGTAGAGCGTGCCAGGGTAGCCGAGCAGTACTTC
TRBV28,15,.,TRBJ1-4,.,CASRTGGGGAEKLFF,TGTGCCAGCAGAACGGGAGGCGGTGGGGCTGAAAAACTGTTTTTT
TRBV7-2,15,.,TRBJ1-5,.,CASSLAGVGNQPQHF,TGTGCCAGCAGCTTAGCGGGCGTCGGTAATCAGCCCCAGCATTTT
TRBV6-1,14,.,TRBJ2-2,.,CASSGRLNTGELFF,TGTGCCAGCAGTGGCAGACTGAACACCGGGGAGCTGTTTTTT
TRBV28,15,.,TRBJ2-5,TRBD1,CASSPDREVKETQYF,TGTGCCAGCAGCCCGGACAGGGAGGTGAAGGAGACCCAGTACTTC
TRBV7-2,12,.,TRBJ2-1,.,CASSLVYNEQFF,TGTGCCAGCAGCTTAGTCTACAATGAGCAGTTCTTC
TRBV5-1,14,few,TRBJ2-7,TRBD1,CASSWGQGAYEQYF,TGCGCCAGCAGCTGGGGACAGGGGGCTTACGAGCAGTACTTC
TRBV30,15,.,TRBJ2-4,TRBD1,CAWSVGATGKNIQYF,TGTGCCTGGAGTGTAGGTGCGACAGGGAAAAACATTCAGTACTTC
TRBV10-3,14,.,TRBJ2-1,TRBD2,CASGLAGQYNEQFF,TGTGCCAGCGGACTAGCGGGACAGTACAATGAGCAGTTCTTC
TRBV10-1,15,.,TRBJ2-7,.,CASSESARAPYEQYF,TGCGCCAGCAGTGAGTCAGCCCGGGCTCCCTACGAGCAGTACTTC
TRBV6-1,14,.,TRBJ1-5,.,CASRGGDSNQPQHF,TGTGCCAGCCGGGGGGGGGATAGCAATCAGCCCCAGCATTTT
TRBV28,18,once,TRBJ1-3,TRBD1,CASSLGPWADRAGNTIYF,TGTGCCAGCAGTTTGGGGCCCTGGGCGGACAGGGCTGGAAACACCATATATTTT
TRBV27,13,.,TRBJ2-1,TRBD2,CASSPRGGNEQFF,TGTGCCAGCAGTCCTCGGGGGGGTAATGAGCAGTTCTTC
TRBV6-1,18,.,TRBJ1-5,.,CASSESSQGAYSNQPQHF,TGTGCCAGCAGTGAATCTAGCCAAGGGGCCTATAGCAATCAGCCCCAGCATTTT
TRBV5-8,14,.,TRBJ2-5,.,CASSLKGVKETQYF,TGTGCCAGCAGCCTCAAGGGGGTAAAAGAGACCCAGTACTTC
TRBV18,15,.,TRBJ2-1,.,CASSPGRGSYNEQFF,TGTGCCAGCTCACCGGGCAGGGGCTCCTACAATGAGCAGTTCTTC
TRBV7-3,16,.,TRBJ2-1,.,CASNITPGGAYNEQFF,TGTGCCAGCAACATAACCCCCGGCGGGGCCTACAATGAGCAGTTCTTC
TRBV6-5,13,.,TRBJ2-1,TRBD2,CASRFQLAGEQFF,TGTGCCAGCAGATTCCAACTAGCGGGAGAGCAGTTCTTC
TRBV5-6,13,.,TRBJ1-3,.,CASSSSIGNTIYF,TGTGCCAGCAGCTCGTCCATCGGAAACACCATATATTTT
TRBV5-1,16,.,TRBJ2-2,TRBD1,CASSLEGGANTGELFF,TGCGCCAGCAGCTTGGAAGGGGGCGCGAACACCGGGGAGCTGTTTTTT
TRBV27,14,.,TRBJ2-5,TRBD1,CASSHRGPQETQYF,TGTGCCAGCAGCCACAGGGGACCCCAAGAGACCCAGTACTTC
TRBV6-6,16,.,TRBJ1-1,.,CASSYSWGFMNTEAFF,TGTGCCAGCAGTTACTCCTGGGGCTTCATGAACACTGAAGCTTTCTTT
TRBV27,16,.,TRBJ2-7,TRBD1,CASSSTGTGKPYEQYF,TGTGCCAGCAGTTCGACCGGGACAGGAAAGCCTTACGAGCAGTACTTC
TRBV27,16,.,TRBJ1-1,.,CASSPHRAPTNTEAFF,TGTGCCAGCAGTCCTCACCGGGCCCCTACTAACACTGAAGCTTTCTTT
TRBV28,17,.,TRBJ2-7,TRBD2,CASSLSSFLAGVWEQYF,TGTGCCAGCAGTTTATCCTCTTTTCTAGCGGGAGTCTGGGAGCAGTACTTC
TRBV27,16,.,TRBJ1-5,TRBD1,CASTSLGQGADQPQHF,TGTGCCAGCACCTCTTTGGGACAGGGGGCGGATCAGCCCCAGCATTTT
TRBV7-6,13,.,TRBJ1-3,.,CASSSTQQNTIYF,TGTGCCAGCAGCTCTACACAGCAGAACACCATATATTTT
TRBV7-8,17,.,TRBJ2-4,.,CASSLGYRALAKNIQYF,TGTGCCAGCAGCTTAGGGTACAGGGCGCTAGCCAAAAACATTCAGTACTTC
TRBV6-1,16,.,TRBJ2-5,TRBD2,CASSEVPFVGGETQYF,TGTGCCAGCAGTGAAGTTCCCTTTGTGGGGGGGGAGACCCAGTACTTC
TRBV7-9,12,.,TRBJ1-2,.,CASSLVDYGYTF,TGTGCCAGCAGCTTGGTGGACTATGGCTACACCTTC
TRBV11-1,16,.,TRBJ2-2,.,CASSSGRGGDTGELFF,TGTGCCAGCAGCTCCGGACGAGGGGGGGACACCGGGGAGCTGTTTTTT
TRBV10-2,13,.,TRBJ2-1,.,CASSIQRLTEQFF,TGCGCCAGCAGTATACAAAGATTGACTGAGCAGTTCTTC
TRBV23-1,16,.,TRBJ2-1,.,CASSQWKGISYNEQFF,TGCGCCAGCAGTCAATGGAAGGGGATATCCTACAATGAGCAGTTCTTC
TRBV6-6,13,.,TRBJ2-2,.,CASTSRGPGELFF,TGTGCCAGCACCTCACGTGGCCCCGGGGAGCTGTTTTTT
TRBV25-1,12,.,TRBJ2-2,.,CASSTGTGELFF,TGTGCCAGCAGCACCGGGACAGGGGAGCTGTTTTTT
TRBV28,15,.,TRBJ2-7,.,CASSSPRSLVDEQYF,TGTGCCAGCAGTTCCCCTAGGTCCTTGGTTGACGAGCAGTACTTC
TRBV28,14,.,TRBJ1-4,.,CASNQGGTNEKLFF,TGTGCCAGCAATCAAGGTGGAACTAATGAAAAACTGTTTTTT
TRBV28,17,.,TRBJ1-2,TRBD1,CASSSGQPTGGYYGYTF,TGTGCCAGCAGTTCCGGTCAACCTACAGGGGGCTACTATGGCTACACCTTC
TRBV29-1,12,.,TRBJ1-2,.,CSVHNPNYGYTF,TGCAGCGTTCATAATCCTAACTATGGCTACACCTTC
TRBV7-6,15,.,TRBJ2-7,TRBD2,CASSLGTSNSYEQYF,TGTGCCAGCAGCTTAGGGACTAGCAACTCCTACGAGCAGTACTTC
TRBV18,17,.,TRBJ2-7,.,CASSPPGGRLTTPEQYF,TGTGCCAGCTCACCACCGGGGGGGCGCCTGACGACCCCAGAGCAGTACTTC
TRBV6-5,14,.,TRBJ1-5,TRBD1,CASSRTGDNQPQHF,TGTGCCAGCAGTAGGACAGGGGACAATCAGCCCCAGCATTTT
TRBV4-2,14,.,TRBJ2-7,TRBD2,CASSPWTSGYEQYF,TGTGCCAGCAGCCCTTGGACTAGCGGTTACGAGCAGTACTTC
TRBV5-6,14,few,TRBJ1-5,.,CASSSTPAAWPQHF,TGTGCCAGCAGCAGCACCCCAGCCGCTTGGCCCCAGCATTTT
TRBV27,15,.,TRBJ2-7,TRBD1,CASSPPLAGGYEQYF,TGTGCCAGCAGTCCACCCCTAGCAGGGGGCTACGAGCAGTACTTC
TRBV5-1,15,.,TRBJ2-5,TRBD2,CASSPTGRGQETQYF,TGCGCCAGCAGCCCTACCGGGAGGGGTCAAGAGACCCAGTACTTC
TRBV7-3,15,.,TRBJ2-5,TRBD2,CASSFSGRAAETQYF,TGTGCCAGCAGCTTCAGCGGGAGGGCGGCGGAGACCCAGTACTTC
TRBV7-3,15,.,TRBJ2-7,.,CASSPGTVSSYEQYF,TGTGCCAGCAGCCCGGGGACCGTCAGCTCCTACGAGCAGTACTTC
TRBV14,15,.,TRBJ2-3,TRBD2,CASSQGTSGIDTQYF,TGTGCCAGCAGCCAAGGAACTAGCGGGATCGATACGCAGTATTTT
TRBV28,15,.,TRBJ2-7,TRBD1,CASSPGQGAFHEQYF,TGTGCCAGCAGCCCAGGACAGGGGGCCTTCCACGAGCAGTACTTC
TRBV6-6,14,.,TRBJ1-1,.,CASSYSLRGTEAFF,TGTGCCAGCAGTTATTCACTCCGAGGGACTGAAGCTTTCTTT
TRBV28,15,.,TRBJ1-5,.,CASSNSRLQPQPQHF,TGTGCCAGCAGTAACTCAAGGTTGCAGCCTCAGCCCCAGCATTTT
TRBV5-1,15,.,TRBJ2-7,.,CASSLGATSSYEQYF,TGCGCCAGCAGCTTGGGTGCTACCTCCTCCTACGAGCAGTACTTC
TRBV7-9,15,once,TRBJ1-1,.,CASSPARGQRTEAFF,TGTGCCAGCAGCCCCGCCCGAGGACAGCGCACTGAAGCTTTCTTT
TRBV7-3,13,.,TRBJ2-5,.,CASSSGPRETQYF,TGTGCCAGCAGCTCCGGACCTCGGGAGACCCAGTACTTC
TRBV6-5,16,.,TRBJ2-7,.,CASSYSLSSPLGEQYF,TGTGCCAGCAGTTACTCTCTGTCGTCCCCGTTAGGCGAGCAGTACTTC
TRBV14,15,.,TRBJ1-4,.,CASSPPGGTNEKLFF,TGTGCCAGCAGCCCACCCGGGGGAACTAATGAAAAACTGTTTTTT
TRBV5-4,14,.,TRBJ2-3,.,CASSFWVGTDTQYF,TGTGCCAGCAGCTTCTGGGTGGGCACAGATACGCAGTATTTT